This T cell receptor (beta chain) was recovered during a study of T cell repertoires in cytomegalovirus infection. MiXCR, applied by TCRdb to the reads, yields one record per CDR3 protein. The table includes some 700,000 distinct CDR3 sequences, 35% detected once. This clonotype was seen at least ten times. The CDR3 covers 16 residues. Germline CDR1 and CDR2: SGHTA and FQGNSA. The V end lost 5 bases, the J end lost 7 bases, and 24 bases lay between the germline ends. The rearrangement uses TRBV7-2 and TRBJ2-7; no reliable D call. This TCR derives from a human donor in good health (CMV status not recorded). Some clones in this sample may be carry-over from other donors' samples. Material for sequencing was PBMCs. CDR3 nucleotide sequence: TGTGCCAGCAGCCAGCGCCTAATAGTCGCAGATGTGGAGCAGTACTTC. This gives the protein CASSQRLIVADVEQYF. Based on the CDR3 plus reference TRBV7-2 and TRBJ2-7, the full variable domain is GAGVSQSPSNKVTEKGKDVELRCDPISGHTALYWYRQSLGQGLEFLIYFQGNSAPDKSGLPSDRFSAERTGGSVSTLTIQRTQQEDSAVYLCASSQRLIVADVEQYFGPGTRLTVT.